A single sample gave rise to the 26 T cell receptor beta chains below, sequenced in a study of CD8+CD57+ T cells in acquired aplastic anemia. The use of genomic DNA as template underpinned the TCR beta VDJ and CDR3 profiling. Each CDR3 protein gets one entry after TCRdb re-called the reads with MiXCR. This sample yields under 350,000 distinct CDR3 sequences, of which 56% are seen a single time; roughly 1.3% belongs to the top ten. The patients chosen for sequencing had shown expansion of CD8+CD57+ cells (detected by flow cytometry). The sample was sorted CD4+, CD8+, or CD8+CD57+ T cells (not recorded which) from PBMCs. The receptors stem from a human donor with aplastic anemia.

This clonotype has a single count. Mismatch with germline at one junction end may stem from a read error. V is TRBV7-9 and J is TRBJ2-7; D perhaps matches TRBD1 (6 bases). Germline values: CDR1 SEHNR, CDR2 FQNEAQ (reference sequence). The CDR3 runs to 13 residues. The CDR3 DNA follows: TGCGCCAGTAGCCAAGAGCAGGGGTACGAGCAGTACTTC. This sequence encodes CASSQEQGYEQYF.

The chain combines TRBV7-9 with TRBJ1-1, with a weak D call TRBD1 (6 bases). This CDR3 comprises 12 residues. CDR1 is SEHNR, CDR2 FQNEAQ, per germline (reference sequence). Between the trimmed V and J ends, which lost 4 bases and 8 bases, there was a span of 11 bases. CDR3 protein: CASSSAGVEAFF. CDR3 DNA: TGTGCCAGCAGCTCGGCAGGGGTCGAAGCTTTCTTT.

The CDR3 nucleotides are TGTGCCACCAGTGGAGCTCTAGCGGGGGTTAATGAGCAGTTCTTC. It specifies CATSGALAGVNEQFF. The V gene is TRBV24-1, the J gene TRBJ2-1; TRBD2 matches 10 bases. Germline V gene data show CDR1 as KGHDR and CDR2 as SFDVKD. V trimming: 5 bases; J trimming: 7 bases; junction bases outside the gene matches: 7. The CDR3 length is 15 residues.

There are many counts of this clonotype. The chain couples TRBV4-1 to TRBJ2-3; maybe TRBD1 (6 bases). CDR1 and CDR2 from the germline V gene are MGHRA and YSYEKL. The CDR3 has 11 amino acids. Trimming cost V 4 bases and J 10 bases, with 9 bases left between them. This CDR3 reads CASSRDNAQYF. The CDR3 coding sequence is TGCGCCAGCAGCCGGGACAACGCGCAGTATTTT.

The rearrangement links TRBV9 to TRBJ2-7; TRBD1 is a possible D gene (6 bases). There are 14 residues in the CDR3. Germline V CDR1 and CDR2: SGDLS, YYNGEE. V dropped 1 base and J dropped 2 bases, with 10 bases sitting between them. In DNA form, the CDR3 reads TGTGCCAGCAGCGTAACGGACAGCCCCTACGAGCAGTACTTC. Translation: CASSVTDSPYEQYF. Together with reference TRBV9 and TRBJ2-7, the CDR3 gives the full variable domain: DSGVTQTPKHLITATGQRVTLRCSPRSGDLSVYWYQQSLDQGLQFLIQYYNGEERAKGNILERFSAQQFPDLHSELNLSSLELGDSALYFCASSVTDSPYEQYFGPGTRLTVT.

The chain carries TRBV7-8 and TRBJ2-5, with 8 nucleotides matching TRBD2. Germline values: CDR1 SGHVS, CDR2 FQNEAQ. The V gene end was trimmed by 5 bases and the J gene end by 4 bases; junction bases not matched to a gene: 3. This CDR3 contains 13 residues. The CDR3 reads CASSPGGRETQYF. In DNA, the CDR3 is TGTGCCAGCAGCCCGGGGGGGAGAGAGACCCAGTACTTC.

The table lists this clonotype with a few counts. The chain employs TRBV2 and TRBJ1-5; the match to TRBD1 covers 8 bases. CDR3 length equals 15 residues. The J segment lost 2 bases and the V segment lost 6 bases, leaving 6 bases of the junction unmatched. The germline CDR1 and CDR2 sequences are SNHLY and FYNNEI. The DNA of the CDR3 is TGTGCCAGCAGGAGGGAGACAGGGGGCAATCAGCCCCAGCATTTT. This codes for CASRRETGGNQPQHF.

V is TRBV6-1 and J is TRBJ1-1; possible D gene TRBD1, 5 bases. This CDR3 contains 14 residues. V was trimmed by 7 bases and J by 1 base, leaving 13 bases between them. Germline V gives CDR1 MNHNS, CDR2 SASEGT. CDR3 DNA: TGTGCCAGCACCCAGAACGGGGGGAACACTGAAGCTTTCTTT. This gives the protein CASTQNGGNTEAFF.

The rearrangement joins TRBV20-1 to TRBJ2-5; D could derive from TRBD1 or TRBD2 (6 bases each). This CDR3 has 15 residues. Trimming stripped 5 bases from V and 5 bases from J, with 21 bases between. Germline loops: CDR1 DFQATT, CDR2 SNEGSKA (reference sequence). The CDR3: CSAHRGGSVRETQYF. The CDR3 region has the DNA TGCAGTGCTCACCGAGGGGGGAGCGTTCGGGAGACCCAGTACTTC.

The rearrangement links TRBV7-8 to TRBJ2-7, with 15 bases identical to TRBD2. V lost 2 bases, J lost 7 bases, and 18 bases stayed unmatched. The germline V gene encodes CDR1 SGHVS and CDR2 FQNEAQ. This CDR3 spans 20 amino acids. The CDR3 DNA reads TGTGCCAGCAGCTTAATATGGACTAGCGGGAGGGGAGGCTACGTGGGAGAGCAGTACTTC. Amino acids: CASSLIWTSGRGGYVGEQYF.

This clonotype was counted ten times or more. For the CDR3, the DNA is TGCGCCAGCAGTGTAATGCGGACCGGGGAGCTGTTTTTT. Protein: CASSVMRTGELFF. V and J are TRBV10-1 and TRBJ2-2; D gene unclear. Germline V gives CDR1 WNHNN, CDR2 SYGVQD (reference sequence). The V end was cut by 4 bases, the J end by 5 bases, with 8 bases between. CDR3 length equals 13 residues.

This clonotype was seen just once. The gene calls are TRBV4-2 and TRBJ2-1; D is ambiguous. V was trimmed by 0 bases and J by 7 bases, leaving 7 bases between them. Germline V gene data show CDR1 as LGHNA and CDR2 as YNFKEQ. The CDR3 is 13 amino acids. The CDR3 bases are TGTGCCAGCAGCCAAGATCCCCTGAATGAGCAGTTCTTC. Its protein product is CASSQDPLNEQFF.

This clonotype was picked up many times. The chain links TRBV20-1 to TRBJ2-2; D unresolved. Germline lookup yields CDR1 DFQATT and CDR2 SNEGSKA (reference sequence). This CDR3 is 12 amino acids long. V lost 3 bases and J 8 bases, leaving 10 bases between the germline ends. CDR3 residues: CSASPVVGELFF. The CDR3 coding sequence is TGCAGTGCTAGTCCAGTCGTTGGGGAGCTGTTTTTT.

The CDR3 region has the DNA TGCAGCCATCGTACGGGGAGGAACACTGAAGCTTTCTTT. It yields the protein CSHRTGRNTEAFF. The chain links TRBV29-1 to TRBJ1-1; D unresolved. Germline V gene data show CDR1 as SQVTM and CDR2 as ANQGSEA. The CDR3 sequence is 13 residues long. With 8 bases removed from V and 1 base from J, the gap between germline ends came to 14 bases.

The V and J genes are TRBV29-1 and TRBJ2-2; D tentatively reads TRBD1 or TRBD2 (5 bases each). V was trimmed by 3 bases and J by 6 bases, leaving 5 bases between them. The CDR3 spans 11 residues. Germline V gene data show CDR1 as SQVTM and CDR2 as ANQGSEA. The CDR3 reads CSVEGAGELFF. CDR3 in DNA: TGCAGCGTTGAGGGGGCCGGGGAGCTGTTTTTT.

V is TRBV29-1 and J is TRBJ1-4; no clear D gene. The ends were cut back, 7 bases at V and 3 bases at J, with 15 bases in the middle. Germline lookup yields CDR1 SQVTM and CDR2 ANQGSEA. The CDR3 extends over 14 amino acids. CDR3 bases: TGCAGCGCTCGCGTAGGGTCTTCTAATGAAAAACTGTTTTTT. It translates to CSARVGSSNEKLFF.

This clonotype came up once. The chain employs TRBV19 and TRBJ2-1; TRBD2 matches 12 bases. This CDR3 is 15 amino acids long. Germline-derived CDR1 and CDR2 are LNHDA and SQIVND (reference sequence). V shed 3 bases, J shed 8 bases, and the junction held 5 bases outside the gene matches. The CDR3 DNA sequence: TGTGCCAGTAGTATGACTAGCGGGAGCAGTGATGAGCAGTTCTTC. It encodes CASSMTSGSSDEQFF.

V is TRBV20-1 and J is TRBJ2-3; 8 positions match TRBD2. The trim removed 5 bases at V and 5 bases at J, leaving 6 bases unmatched. Germline V CDR1 and CDR2: DFQATT, SNEGSKA (reference sequence). The CDR3 spans 13 residues. This chain's CDR3 is CSAQRGPGDTQYF. The CDR3 nucleotides are TGCAGTGCTCAGCGGGGGCCGGGAGATACGCAGTATTTT.

In this sample, this clonotype turned up once. The CDR3 bases are TGTGCCAGCAGCGTGAGAGAAAATTCACCCCTCCACTTT. This translates into CASSVRENSPLHF. J is TRBJ1-6 and V is TRBV9, with D uncertain. CDR1 and CDR2 (germline): SGDLS, YYNGEE. V lost 2 bases to trimming and J lost 7 bases, with 7 bases between them. The CDR3 length is 13 residues.

The chain joins TRBV10-2 to TRBJ1-2; TRBD1 agrees at 7 bases. The CDR3 consists of 15 residues. V lost 3 bases to trimming and J lost 6 bases; unmatched junction nucleotides: 10. The germline V gene encodes CDR1 WSHSY and CDR2 SAAADI. The CDR3 protein is CASSDPLDRIDGYTF. CDR3 in DNA: TGCGCCAGCAGTGACCCTTTGGACAGGATCGATGGCTACACCTTC.

The V and J genes are TRBV29-1 and TRBJ2-3, with 8 bases aligning to TRBD1. Unmatched junction bases numbered 4, after V lost 3 bases and J lost 5 bases. Germline V gene lookup returns CDR1 SQVTM and CDR2 ANQGSEA. The CDR3 length is 13 residues. The CDR3 loop reads CSVDGQGIDTQYF. Here the CDR3 DNA reads TGCAGCGTTGACGGACAGGGAATAGATACGCAGTATTTT.

The chain uses TRBV24-1 and TRBJ2-2, with a possible D match to TRBD1 (5 bases). The V end lost 7 bases, the J end lost 4 bases, and 9 bases lay between the germline ends. CDR1 is KGHDR, CDR2 SFDVKD, per germline. The CDR3 spans 13 residues. The CDR3 reads CATSPGITGELFF. The DNA for the CDR3 is TGTGCCACCAGCCCAGGGATCACCGGGGAGCTGTTTTTT.

This clonotype was counted only a few times. The rearrangement uses TRBV20-1 and TRBJ2-5; TRBD1 matches 10 bases. J lost 8 bases, V lost 5 bases, and 5 bases had no gene match. Germline V CDR1 and CDR2: DFQATT, SNEGSKA (reference sequence). CDR3 size: 12 residues. CDR3 nucleotides: TGCAGTGCTCCCGGGACAGGGGAAACCCAGTACTTC. This gives the protein CSAPGTGETQYF.

The chain employs TRBV29-1 and TRBJ2-5; the D is unclear. In germline, CDR1 is SQVTM, CDR2 ANQGSEA. Trimming stripped 6 bases from V and 1 base from J, with 9 bases between. This CDR3 is built from 12 residues. The CDR3 sequence is CSVAMTQETQYF. The DNA for the CDR3 is TGCAGCGTGGCTATGACCCAAGAGACCCAGTACTTC.

This clonotype was seen a few times. The rearrangement uses TRBV7-8 and TRBJ1-3; 7 nucleotides line up with TRBD1. The CDR3 runs to 14 residues. Germline V gene sequence: CDR1 SGHVS, CDR2 FQNEAQ. V lost 8 bases to trimming and J lost 4 bases; unmatched junction nucleotides: 8. CDR3: CASLDREGGNTIYF. In DNA form, the CDR3 reads TGTGCCAGCCTCGACAGGGAGGGAGGAAACACCATATATTTT.

The chain has TRBV24-1 and TRBJ2-3, with D possibly matching TRBD2 (5 bases). This CDR3 has 15 residues. The V gene lost 1 base and the J gene lost 6 bases, with 13 bases spanning the gap. Germline loops: CDR1 KGHDR, CDR2 SFDVKD. CDR3 loop: CATSDLSGDGDTQYF. Here the CDR3 DNA reads TGTGCCACCAGTGATTTATCCGGGGATGGGGATACGCAGTATTTT.